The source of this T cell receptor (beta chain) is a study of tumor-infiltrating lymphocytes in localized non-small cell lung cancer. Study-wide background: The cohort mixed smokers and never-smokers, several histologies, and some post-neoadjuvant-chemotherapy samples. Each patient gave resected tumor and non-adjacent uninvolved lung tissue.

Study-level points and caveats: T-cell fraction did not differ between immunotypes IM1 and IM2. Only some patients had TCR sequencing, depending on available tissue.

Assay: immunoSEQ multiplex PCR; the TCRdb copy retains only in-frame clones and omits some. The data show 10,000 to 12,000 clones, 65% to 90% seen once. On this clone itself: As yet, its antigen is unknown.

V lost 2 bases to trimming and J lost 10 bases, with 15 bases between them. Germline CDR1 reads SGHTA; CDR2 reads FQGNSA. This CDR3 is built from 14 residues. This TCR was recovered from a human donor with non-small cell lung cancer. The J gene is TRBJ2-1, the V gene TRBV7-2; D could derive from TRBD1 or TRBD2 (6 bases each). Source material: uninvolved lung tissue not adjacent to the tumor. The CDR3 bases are TGTGCCAGCAGCTTAAACATGGGGGGCGGCGAGCAGTTCTTC. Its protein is CASSLNMGGGEQFF.